The TCR beta chain described here comes from a study of CD8 T cells in Susac syndrome. Overall study context: Clinical remission applied to 8 or 9 sequenced Susac syndrome patients, and roughly six had active disease.

Study-wide results and caveats: Peak Susac CD8+ clonal expansion occurred in TEMRA cells and active patients.

With random hexamers, 0.5 to 1 ug RNA was reverse transcribed. A multiplex approach, immunoSEQ multiplex PCR, amplified TCR beta CDR3 across 54 Vbeta and 13 Jbeta. MiXCR, run by TCRdb on the immunoSEQ multiplex PCR reads, gives a single entry per CDR3 protein. The sample has 92,000 or so distinct CDR3 sequences, about 95% seen once. Points on this clonotype: Antigen unknown.

The receptor's source is a human donor with Susac syndrome. The sample taken for sequencing was CD8+ T cells from PBMCs.

The CDR3 DNA follows: TGCAGTGCTAGGACAGGGGGGAACACTGAAGCTTTCTTT. As protein: CSARTGGNTEAFF. This chain connects TRBV20-1 to TRBJ1-1; 9 nucleotides line up with TRBD1. The CDR3 is 13 residues long. J lost 1 base, V lost 3 bases, and 0 bases had no gene match. The germline V gene encodes CDR1 DFQATT and CDR2 SNEGSKA (reference sequence).